This T cell receptor (beta chain) is drawn from a study of shared clonotypes between healthy human individuals (dated by TCRdb to the early 2020s). Notes on the research overall: The cohort comprised two women and a few men aged 18 to 49 years. To estimate repertoire size and how much clonotypes are shared between individuals, the study performed deep sequencing of blood TCR repertoires from about 5 healthy adults. To increase sequencing depth and limit assay-specific biases, different laboratories used diverse techniques to prepare libraries and sequence TCR repertoires. Between about 0.94 and 8.9 billion PBMCs per donor were obtained by leukapheresis. Paper-wide results and their limitations: Only blood was sampled, and tissue TCR repertoires likely differ from those in blood. Because the study included a small number of donors, the genetic and exposure-history diversity represented was limited. Based on pairwise subsampling, the degree of clonotype sharing among donors was expected to be affected by sequencing depth.

The donors were healthy, HIV-negative adults who had no recently reported acute infections or vaccinations. Every donor was a Caucasian adult residing in Nashville, Tennessee, USA. For unsorted samples, around 85 million PBMCs were counted, and genomic DNA was extracted using the QIAamp DNA Blood Mini kit. After blood collection by leukapheresis, PBMCs were isolated using Ficoll-Histopaque density gradient centrifugation and then cryopreserved in the vapor phase of liquid nitrogen. To note about this clone: Which antigen it targets is not known. Base qualities are not recorded, but no much larger clone differs from it by a single base.

CDR1 and CDR2 (SGHRS, YFSETQ) derive from the germline V gene. Including the terminal cysteine and phenylalanine, the CDR3 comprises 15 residues. Of all the DNA, just the CDR3 is kept, 45 bases in frame from base 1. Trimming takes 1 base from V and 5 bases from J, and the germline ends sit 12 bases apart. Using the deep immunoSEQ assay, TCR CDR3 regions were amplified from genomic DNA by multiplex PCR. Extracted genomic DNA from each cell subset was spread evenly across all wells of several immunoSEQ 96-well plates, with each plate serving as a replicate. For unsorted PBMC, roughly 300 ng of genomic DNA, equivalent to about 30,000 T cell genomes, went into each replicate PCR. Genomic DNA from unsorted PBMC was sequenced over ten immunoSEQ deep assay plates. Purified libraries were measured with a Qubit 3.0 fluorometer, size-checked on a Bioanalyzer 2100, and measured again with the KAPA Library Quantification kit. A separate single-read 150-cycle Illumina NextSeq 550 flow cell was used to sequence each immunoSEQ 96-well plate. Processing in the source paper ran as follows. Because the immunoSEQ output held only junctional sequences and lacked quality scores, the filtering could not match the filtering applied to full-length reads. To assign V/J genes and CDR3, sequences were annotated against IMGT germline references using PyIR, a Python wrapper for IgBLAST v1.9. Reads were removed for weak V/J assignments (E-value above 1e-6), missing CDR3, stop codons, out-of-frame junctions, or ambiguous translated residues. V3J clonotypes were defined as sequences sharing the same inferred V gene, J gene, and CDR3 amino acid sequence. The percentage overlap between two repertoires was calculated by dividing the number of shared unique clonotypes by the size of the smaller repertoire. Repertoire richness was assessed with RTK rarefaction, the Chao1 estimator, and Recon v2.1 estimates of unobserved clonotypes. TCRdb provides this immuneACCESS table in a form limited to in-frame rearrangements. Some clones are lacking; in checked studies, under half of them reflect an unresolved V gene, and why the rest are absent is not known. That table is the source of V, J and clone size, and D and trimming were worked out from the DNA. The sample table lists approximately 500,000 clones, around 79% of them with a count of one. The top ten clones comprise roughly an eighth of the sample.

The sequencing sample was made of PBMCs. The sequence was obtained from a woman in her thirties or forties in good health. Some clones in this sample may be carry-over from other donors' samples. In this chain, TRBV5-1 is recombined with TRBJ1-4, with a tentative D gene TRBD1 over 6 matching bases. The bases are TGCGCCAGCAGCTTGTCGGGGACACCAAATGAAAAACTGTTTTTT. Translated, this gives CASSLSGTPNEKLFF.